This is a list of T cell receptor beta chains from one sample in a study of blood T cell repertoires in COVID-19. Sequenced by immunoSEQ multiplex PCR; TCRdb stores in-frame clones only, minus some. The table lists some 170,000 clones, 75% to 85% of them singletons. Sequenced sample: PBMCs or T cells enriched from blood (not recorded which). The receptors shown here come from a man aged 45-65 years who had recovered from COVID-19. Each CDR3 is given without its conserved first and last residue. Each record gives: V gene, CDR3 length, D gene, CDR3 protein. The D gene is left open where the match is weak.

TRBV5-1 | 11 | - | ASSSTGNYGYT
TRBV3-1/TRBV3-2 | 13 | TRBD1 | ASSPQPGGPYEQY
TRBV9 | 12 | - | ASSVGGGSTEAF
TRBV7-9 | 11 | - | ASSLTVGEKLF
TRBV28 | 17 | - | ASSLVGAGMYPDLETQY
TRBV11-2 | 12 | TRBD2 | ASSLGGGYETQY
TRBV28 | 17 | TRBD1 | ASSLRFGTGGLSNQPQH
TRBV2 | 11 | TRBD1 | ASNLDREETQY
TRBV3-1/TRBV3-2 | 13 | TRBD2 | ASSPTSAFQETQY
TRBV30 | 11 | - | AWSRERDQPQH
TRBV4-2 | 14 | - | ASSQSTTGSLDTQY
TRBV27 | 11 | - | ASSGGTVYEQY
TRBV7-9 | 12 | TRBD1 | ASRPWTGQETQY
TRBV7-9 | 13 | TRBD2 | ASSQTSGGLNEQF
TRBV7-8 | 14 | TRBD2 | ASSQGAGGNTGELF
TRBV6-4 | 12 | - | ASSWSYSNQPQH
TRBV6-1 | 14 | TRBD1 | ASSEFPGQGAGELF
TRBV6-4 | 15 | TRBD2 | ASSDSGLAGNTGELF
TRBV4-1 | 13 | - | ASSRTVQSGNTIY
TRBV6-6 | 14 | - | ASSYDPQGGDSPLH
TRBV10-3 | 14 | - | AISETQGNSNQPQH
TRBV28 | 13 | TRBD1 | ASRPSGGANEKLF
TRBV18 | 12 | TRBD1 | ASSPERTGLKLF